This T cell receptor beta chain is from a study of T cell responses to AZD1222 COVID-19 vaccine. With 2 bases removed from V and 4 bases from J, the gap between germline ends came to 12 bases. Germline CDR1 is KGHSH and CDR2 is LQKENI. The CDR3 loop spans 14 amino acids. The assay was immunoSEQ multiplex PCR, and TCRdb's table has in-frame clones only and misses some. The data show approximately 70,000 clones, 80% to 85% seen once. This clonotype was obtained from an adult in good health. V gene TRBV18 combines with J gene TRBJ2-7, with a weak D call TRBD1 (5 bases). The input for sequencing was peripheral blood, taken on day 0 of AZD1222 vaccination. The CDR3 DNA sequence: TGTGCCAGCTCACCAAGTTCAGGGATGTACGAGCAGTACTTC. It specifies CASSPSSGMYEQYF.